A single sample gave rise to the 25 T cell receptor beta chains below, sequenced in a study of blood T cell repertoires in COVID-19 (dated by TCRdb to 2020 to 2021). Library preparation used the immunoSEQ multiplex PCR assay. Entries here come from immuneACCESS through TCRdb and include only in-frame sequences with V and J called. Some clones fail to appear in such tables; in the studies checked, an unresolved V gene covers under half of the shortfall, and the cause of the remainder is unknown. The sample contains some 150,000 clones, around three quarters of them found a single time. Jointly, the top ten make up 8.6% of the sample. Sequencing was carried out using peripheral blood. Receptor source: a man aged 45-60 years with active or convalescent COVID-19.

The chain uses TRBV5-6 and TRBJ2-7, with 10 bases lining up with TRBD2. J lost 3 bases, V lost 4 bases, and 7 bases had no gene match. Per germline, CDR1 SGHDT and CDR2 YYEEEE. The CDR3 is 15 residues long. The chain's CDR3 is CASSLGLASNYEQYF. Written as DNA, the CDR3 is TGTGCCAGCAGCCTGGGACTAGCGAGTAACTACGAGCAGTACTTC.

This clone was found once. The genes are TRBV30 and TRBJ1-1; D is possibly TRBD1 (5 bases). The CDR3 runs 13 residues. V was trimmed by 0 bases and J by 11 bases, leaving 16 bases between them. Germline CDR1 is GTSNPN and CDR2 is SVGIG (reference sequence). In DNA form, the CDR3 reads TGTGCCTGGAGTGTAAGTTGGGGGGGGACGGCTTTCTTT. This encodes CAWSVSWGGTAFF.

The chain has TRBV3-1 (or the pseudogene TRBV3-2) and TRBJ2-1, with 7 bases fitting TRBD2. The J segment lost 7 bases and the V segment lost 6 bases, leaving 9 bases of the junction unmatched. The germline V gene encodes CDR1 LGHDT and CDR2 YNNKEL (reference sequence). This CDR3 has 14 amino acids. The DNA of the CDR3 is TGTGCCAGCAGTCAGGTGCAGGGAGGGAATGAGCAGTTCTTC. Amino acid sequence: CASSQVQGGNEQFF.

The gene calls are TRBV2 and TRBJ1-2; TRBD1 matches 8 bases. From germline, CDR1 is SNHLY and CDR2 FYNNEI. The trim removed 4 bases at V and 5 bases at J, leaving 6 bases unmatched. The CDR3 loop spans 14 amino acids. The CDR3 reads CASSGDRTGYGYTF. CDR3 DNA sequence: TGTGCCAGCAGTGGGGACAGGACGGGGTATGGCTACACCTTC.

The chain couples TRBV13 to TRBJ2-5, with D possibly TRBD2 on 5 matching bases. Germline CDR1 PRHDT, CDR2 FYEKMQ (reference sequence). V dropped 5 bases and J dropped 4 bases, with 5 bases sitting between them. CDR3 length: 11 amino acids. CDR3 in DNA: TGTGCCAGCAGCCGGGGAGAGACCCAGTACTTC. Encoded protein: CASSRGETQYF. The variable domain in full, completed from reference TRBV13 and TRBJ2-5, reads AAGVIQSPRHLIKEKRETATLKCYPIPRHDTVYWYQQGPGQDPQFLISFYEKMQSDKGSIPDRFSAQQFSDYHSELNMSSLELGDSALYFCASSRGETQYFGPGTRLLVL.

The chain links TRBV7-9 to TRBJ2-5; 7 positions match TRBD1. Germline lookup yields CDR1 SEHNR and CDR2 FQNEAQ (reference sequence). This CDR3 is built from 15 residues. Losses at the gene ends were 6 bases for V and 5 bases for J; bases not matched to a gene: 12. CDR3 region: CASSFTRGGGETQYF. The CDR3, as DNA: TGTGCCAGCAGTTTTACCCGAGGGGGCGGGGAGACCCAGTACTTC.

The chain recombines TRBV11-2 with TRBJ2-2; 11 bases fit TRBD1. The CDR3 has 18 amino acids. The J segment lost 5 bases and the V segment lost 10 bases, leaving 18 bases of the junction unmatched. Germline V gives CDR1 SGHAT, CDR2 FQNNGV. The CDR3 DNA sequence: TGTGCCATCCATGGGACAGGGGGTGGGTCCGAGCGAACCGGGGAGCTGTTTTTT. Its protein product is CAIHGTGGGSERTGELFF.

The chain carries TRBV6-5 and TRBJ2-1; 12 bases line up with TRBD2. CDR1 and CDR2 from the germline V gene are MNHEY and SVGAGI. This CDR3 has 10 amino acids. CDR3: CATRGLAGFF. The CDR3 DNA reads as TGTGCGACTAGGGGACTAGCGGGGTTCTTC.

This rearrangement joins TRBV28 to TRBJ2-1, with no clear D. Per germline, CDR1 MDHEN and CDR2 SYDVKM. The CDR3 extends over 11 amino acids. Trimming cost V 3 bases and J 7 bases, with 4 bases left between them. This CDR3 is CASSFRNEQFF. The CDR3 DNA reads TGTGCCAGCAGTTTTCGTAATGAGCAGTTCTTC.

The CDR3 region has the DNA TGTGCCAGCAGCAAATGGAGCAACTTCCACTCTGGAAACACCATATATTTT. This codes for CASSKWSNFHSGNTIYF. The rearrangement links TRBV21-1 to TRBJ1-3. TRBV21-1 is flagged as a pseudogene. The CDR3 is 17 amino acids.

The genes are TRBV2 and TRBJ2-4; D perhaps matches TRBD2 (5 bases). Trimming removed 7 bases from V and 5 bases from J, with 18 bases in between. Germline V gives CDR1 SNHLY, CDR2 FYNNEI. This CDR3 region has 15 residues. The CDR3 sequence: CASMPGGRIENIQYF. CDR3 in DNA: TGTGCCAGCATGCCGGGCGGGCGTATCGAAAACATTCAGTACTTC.

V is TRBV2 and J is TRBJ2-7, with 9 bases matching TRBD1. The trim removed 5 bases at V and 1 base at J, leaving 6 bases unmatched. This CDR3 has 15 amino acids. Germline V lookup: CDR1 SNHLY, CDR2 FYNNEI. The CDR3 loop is CASSKDRGYSYEQYF. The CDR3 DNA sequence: TGTGCCAGCAGTAAGGACAGGGGATATTCCTACGAGCAGTACTTC. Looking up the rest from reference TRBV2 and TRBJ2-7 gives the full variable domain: EPEVTQTPSHQVTQMGQEVILRCVPISNHLYFYWYRQILGQKVEFLVSFYNNEISEKSEIFDDQFSVERPDGSNFTLKIRSTKLEDSAMYFCASSKDRGYSYEQYFGPGTRLTVT.

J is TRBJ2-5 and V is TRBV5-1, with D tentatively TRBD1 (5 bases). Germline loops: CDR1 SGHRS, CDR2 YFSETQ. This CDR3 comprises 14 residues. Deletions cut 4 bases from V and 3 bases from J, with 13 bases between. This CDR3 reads CASSPISTEETQYF. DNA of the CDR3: TGCGCCAGCAGCCCAATATCGACAGAAGAGACCCAGTACTTC.

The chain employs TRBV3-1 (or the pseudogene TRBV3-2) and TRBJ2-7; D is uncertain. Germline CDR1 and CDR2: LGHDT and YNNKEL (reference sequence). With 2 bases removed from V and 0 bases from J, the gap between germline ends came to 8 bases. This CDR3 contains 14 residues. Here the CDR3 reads CASSQRRSSYEQYF. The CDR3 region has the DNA TGTGCCAGCAGCCAAAGAAGGAGCTCCTACGAGCAGTACTTC.

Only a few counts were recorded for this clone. The CDR3 sequence: CASSGTVFAEAFF. As DNA, the CDR3 is TGTGCCAGCAGCGGGACAGTTTTCGCTGAAGCTTTCTTT. V usage is TRBV7-3 and J usage is TRBJ1-1, with 7 bases aligning to TRBD1. Germline trimming cut 5 bases from V and 6 bases from J; bases unmatched to any gene: 6. The germline CDR1 and CDR2 sequences are SGHTA and FQGTGA. This CDR3 is built from 13 residues.

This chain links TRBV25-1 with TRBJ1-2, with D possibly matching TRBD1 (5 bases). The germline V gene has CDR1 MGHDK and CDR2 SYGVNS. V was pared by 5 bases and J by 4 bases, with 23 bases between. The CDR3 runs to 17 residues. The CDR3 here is CASSPWQGADLFYGYTF. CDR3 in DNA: TGTGCCAGCAGTCCCTGGCAAGGGGCCGATCTATTCTATGGCTACACCTTC.

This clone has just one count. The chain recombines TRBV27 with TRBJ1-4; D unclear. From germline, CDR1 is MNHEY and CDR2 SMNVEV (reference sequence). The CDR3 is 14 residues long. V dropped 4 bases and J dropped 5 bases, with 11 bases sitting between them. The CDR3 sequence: CASSSAGNNEKLFF. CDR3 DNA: TGTGCCAGCAGTTCGGCGGGCAACAATGAAAAACTGTTTTTT.

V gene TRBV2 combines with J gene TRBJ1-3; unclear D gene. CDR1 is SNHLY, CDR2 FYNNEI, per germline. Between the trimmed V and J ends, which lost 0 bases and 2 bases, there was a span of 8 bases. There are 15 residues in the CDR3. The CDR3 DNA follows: TGTGCCAGCAGTGAAGCAACGGGGACTGGAAACACCATATATTTT. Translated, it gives CASSEATGTGNTIYF.

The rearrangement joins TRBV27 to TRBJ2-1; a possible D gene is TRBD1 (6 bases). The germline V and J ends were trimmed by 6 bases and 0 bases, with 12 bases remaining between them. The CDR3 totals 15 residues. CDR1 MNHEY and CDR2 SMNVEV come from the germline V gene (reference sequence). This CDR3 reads CASSYRASSYNEQFF. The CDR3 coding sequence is TGTGCCAGCAGCTACAGGGCTAGCTCCTACAATGAGCAGTTCTTC.

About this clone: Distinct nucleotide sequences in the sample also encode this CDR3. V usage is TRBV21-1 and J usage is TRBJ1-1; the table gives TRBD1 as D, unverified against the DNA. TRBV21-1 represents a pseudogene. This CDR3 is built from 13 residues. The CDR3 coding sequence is TGTGCCAGCAGCGCCGGACAAACAACTGAAGCTTTCTTT. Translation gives CASSAGQTTEAFF.

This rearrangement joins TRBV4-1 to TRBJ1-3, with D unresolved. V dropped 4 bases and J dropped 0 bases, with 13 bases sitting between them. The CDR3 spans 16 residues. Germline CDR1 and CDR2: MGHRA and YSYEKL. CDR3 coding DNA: TGCGCCAGCAGCCGAATACAGCTTGTCTCTGGAAACACCATATATTTT. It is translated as CASSRIQLVSGNTIYF.

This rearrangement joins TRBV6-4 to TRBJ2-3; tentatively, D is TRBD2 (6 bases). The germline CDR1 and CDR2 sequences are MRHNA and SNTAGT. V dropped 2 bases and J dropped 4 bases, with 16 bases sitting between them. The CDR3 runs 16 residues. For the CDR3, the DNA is TGTGCCAGCAGTGACCTTCCGCTAGCGAGGGCAGATACGCAGTATTTT. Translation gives CASSDLPLARADTQYF.

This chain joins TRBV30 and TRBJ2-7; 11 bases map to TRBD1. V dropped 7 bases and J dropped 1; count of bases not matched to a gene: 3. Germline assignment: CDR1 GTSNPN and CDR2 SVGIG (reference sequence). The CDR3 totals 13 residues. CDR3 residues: CAFRDRGSYEQYF. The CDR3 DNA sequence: TGTGCCTTCCGGGACAGGGGGTCCTACGAGCAGTACTTC.

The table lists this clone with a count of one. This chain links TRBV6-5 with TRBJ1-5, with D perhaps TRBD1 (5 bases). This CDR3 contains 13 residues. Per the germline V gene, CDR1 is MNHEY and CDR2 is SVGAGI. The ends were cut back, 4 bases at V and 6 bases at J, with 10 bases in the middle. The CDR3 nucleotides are TGTGCCAGCAGTTCGACAGCGGGTCAGCCCCAGCATTTT. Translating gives CASSSTAGQPQHF.

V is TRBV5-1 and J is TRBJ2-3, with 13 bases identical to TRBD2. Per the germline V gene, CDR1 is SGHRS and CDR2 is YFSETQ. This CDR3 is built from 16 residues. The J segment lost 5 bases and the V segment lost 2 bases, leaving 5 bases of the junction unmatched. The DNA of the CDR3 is TGCGCCAGCAGCTTAGGACTAGCGGGAGTGGTAGATACGCAGTATTTT. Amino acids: CASSLGLAGVVDTQYF.